Shown below are 20 T cell receptor beta chains from a single sample sequenced in a study of cytomegalovirus exposure and HLA in healthy donors. The PCR ran on 60 Vbeta and 13 Jbeta primers. Using immunoSEQ multiplex PCR, the repertoire was profiled, and TCRdb retains in-frame clones only, with some absent. The table lists more than 75,000 clones, 70% to 80% of them singletons. The sequencing sample was made of PBMCs. The receptors were sampled from a middle-aged woman in good health and CMV-seropositive.

V and J are TRBV5-4 and TRBJ2-5; TRBD1 might be the D (5 bases). This CDR3 is 13 amino acids long. The V gene's germline CDR1 is SGHNT and CDR2 YYREEE (reference sequence). V was shortened by 4 bases and J by 2 bases, with 9 bases between the two germline ends. The CDR3 here is CASSPGHQETQYF. For the CDR3, the DNA is TGTGCCAGCAGCCCCGGACATCAAGAGACCCAGTACTTC.

The CDR3 protein is CSVGQGLSGANVLTF. Written as DNA, the CDR3 is TGCAGCGTGGGACAGGGTCTCTCTGGGGCCAACGTCCTGACTTTC. The chain has TRBV29-1 and TRBJ2-6; 9 positions match TRBD1. CDR3 length: 15 residues. Germline V CDR1 and CDR2: SQVTM, ANQGSEA. V shed 6 bases, J shed 0 bases, and the junction held 3 bases outside the gene matches.

V usage is TRBV15 and J usage is TRBJ2-5; a weak D match, TRBD2 (5 bases). V dropped 0 bases and J dropped 1 base, with 12 bases sitting between them. The germline CDR1 and CDR2 sequences are LNHNV and YYDKDF (reference sequence). This CDR3 is 16 amino acids long. DNA of the CDR3: TGTGCCACCAGCAGAGATAGGGAGATTATCCAAGAGACCCAGTACTTC. This gives the protein CATSRDREIIQETQYF. Based on the CDR3 plus reference TRBV15 and TRBJ2-5, the full variable domain is DAMVIQNPRYQVTQFGKPVTLSCSQTLNHNVMYWYQQKSSQAPKLLFHYYDKDFNNEADTPDNFQSRRPNTSFCFLDIRSPGLGDTAMYLCATSRDREIIQETQYFGPGTRLLVL.

The chain carries TRBV7-3 and TRBJ1-1; D is ambiguous. This CDR3 is built from 13 residues. The V and J ends lost 5 bases and 0 bases respectively, with 7 bases between them. Germline CDR1 is SGHTA and CDR2 is FQGTGA. CDR3 in DNA: TGTGCCAGCAGCCTGTTTATGAACACTGAAGCTTTCTTT. Translated, it gives CASSLFMNTEAFF.

This clone was counted between two and nine times. This rearrangement joins TRBV7-6 to TRBJ2-7, with a possible D match to TRBD1 (6 bases). Trimming removed 5 bases at V and 3 bases at J, with 11 bases between. The germline gives CDR1 SGHVS, CDR2 FNYEAQ. The CDR3 runs 13 residues. As DNA, the CDR3 is TGTGCCAGCAGCGGCGACAGGTTCTACGAGCAGTACTTC. Protein: CASSGDRFYEQYF.

This rearrangement joins TRBV18 to TRBJ2-5; possibly TRBD2 for D (6 bases). There are 14 residues in the CDR3. Germline V CDR1 and CDR2: KGHSH, LQKENI. Trimming shortened V by 5 bases and J by 1 base, and 11 bases separated the two germline ends. The CDR3 sequence is CASSSPGAQETQYF. The CDR3 coding sequence is TGTGCCAGCTCAAGTCCGGGAGCCCAAGAGACCCAGTACTTC.

The chain uses TRBV28 and TRBJ1-5; possible D gene TRBD1, 5 bases. The CDR3 has 15 residues. Looked up from germline, CDR1 is MDHEN and CDR2 is SYDVKM. V was pared by 6 bases and J by 4 bases, with 16 bases between. The CDR3 DNA sequence: TGTGCCAGCAGGCAGGGTAGAGCGTTTAATCAGCCCCAGCATTTT. Amino acids: CASRQGRAFNQPQHF.

V and J are TRBV7-2 and TRBJ1-1; D gene ambiguous. The germline V gene encodes CDR1 SGHTA and CDR2 FQGNSA. There are 17 residues in the CDR3. The V end lost 6 bases, the J end lost 2 bases, and 22 bases lay between the germline ends. This CDR3 reads CASSGLGSRLGNTEAFF. CDR3 bases: TGTGCCAGCAGTGGTTTAGGGTCCCGACTAGGTAACACTGAAGCTTTCTTT.

The rearrangement uses TRBV5-1 and TRBJ2-7; D may be TRBD2 (5 bases). Germline V gene lookup returns CDR1 SGHRS and CDR2 YFSETQ. The V end was cut by 3 bases, the J end by 2 bases, with 9 bases between. The length of the CDR3 is 13 residues. The CDR3 here is CASSWEPTYEQYF. As DNA, the CDR3 is TGCGCCAGCAGCTGGGAGCCGACCTACGAGCAGTACTTC.

This clone turned up a few times. The chain combines TRBV5-6 with TRBJ1-3, with 9 bases that match TRBD1. The junction had 4 bases not matched to a gene; V was cut back by 4 bases and J by 2 bases. The V gene's germline CDR1 is SGHDT and CDR2 YYEEEE. This CDR3 is 15 amino acids long. The CDR3 DNA sequence: TGTGCCAGCAGCATCCGGGACAGGGCTGGAAACACCATATATTTT. Its protein product is CASSIRDRAGNTIYF.

This chain connects TRBV7-9 to TRBJ1-4, with 7 bases lining up with TRBD1. J lost 5 bases, V lost 6 bases, and 6 bases had no gene match. Germline CDR1 and CDR2: SEHNR and FQNEAQ (reference sequence). CDR3 length: 14 residues. The CDR3 DNA sequence: TGTGCCAGCAGGACCGGGACAGTCAATGAAAAACTGTTTTTT. The encoded protein is CASRTGTVNEKLFF.

This chain links TRBV7-2 with TRBJ2-7, with 16 bases aligning to TRBD2. The CDR3 loop spans 17 amino acids. Germline CDR1 reads SGHTA; CDR2 reads FQGNSA. V shed 2 bases and J 7 bases; nucleotides not matched to a gene: 8. This CDR3 is CASSLRGLAGGPGEQYF. In nucleotides, the CDR3 is TGTGCCAGCAGCTTAAGGGGACTAGCGGGGGGGCCGGGGGAGCAGTACTTC.

The V and J genes are TRBV5-1 and TRBJ2-5, with D hard to call. Trimming removed 0 bases from V and 5 bases from J, with 8 bases in between. Germline CDR1 reads SGHRS; CDR2 reads YFSETQ. The CDR3 covers 13 residues. The CDR3 bases are TGCGCCAGCAGCTTGGACAGATGGGAGACCCAGTACTTC. This encodes CASSLDRWETQYF.

The rearrangement uses TRBV19 and TRBJ1-5; TRBD1 is a possible D gene (6 bases). Trimming removed 3 bases at V and 6 bases at J, with 15 bases between. CDR3 length equals 15 residues. Germline-derived CDR1 and CDR2 are LNHDA and SQIVND (reference sequence). CDR3 sequence (DNA): TGTGCCAGTAGTATCCAACAGGGATCGGGTCAGCCCCAGCATTTT. Translation gives CASSIQQGSGQPQHF.

V gene TRBV5-1 combines with J gene TRBJ2-5, with a tentative D call TRBD2 (6 bases). Trimming removed 5 bases from V and 4 bases from J, with 12 bases in between. Germline V gene lookup returns CDR1 SGHRS and CDR2 YFSETQ. The CDR3 is 13 amino acids. CDR3 in DNA: TGCGCCAGCAGTCCTCGGGGGTTAGAGACCCAGTACTTC. Encoded protein: CASSPRGLETQYF. Based on the CDR3 plus reference TRBV5-1 and TRBJ2-5, the full variable domain is KAGVTQTPRYLIKTRGQQVTLSCSPISGHRSVSWYQQTPGQGLQFLFEYFSETQRNKGNFPGRFSGRQFSNSRSEMNVSTLELGDSALYLCASSPRGLETQYFGPGTRLLVL.

V and J are TRBV28 and TRBJ2-7, with 8 nucleotides matching TRBD2. Germline V gene sequence: CDR1 MDHEN, CDR2 SYDVKM. V gave up 2 bases and J gave up 2 bases; unmatched junction bases: 5. The CDR3 extends over 15 amino acids. CDR3 amino acids: CASSLPHSGAYEQYF. For the CDR3, the DNA is TGTGCCAGCAGTTTACCACATAGCGGGGCCTACGAGCAGTACTTC.

The chain uses TRBV9 and TRBJ1-2; 10 bases agree with TRBD1. CDR1 and CDR2 (germline): SGDLS, YYNGEE. The CDR3 totals 16 residues. The trim removed 0 bases at V and 5 bases at J, leaving 7 bases unmatched. CDR3 coding DNA: TGTGCCAGCAGCGTAGCCGGGACAGGGGTGGATTATGGCTACACCTTC. Translating gives CASSVAGTGVDYGYTF.

Points on this clone: At the DNA level, this CDR3 is encoded by other sequences in the same sample as well. This rearrangement joins TRBV5-1 to TRBJ1-5; D unresolved. Germline CDR1 is SGHRS and CDR2 is YFSETQ. This CDR3 is 13 amino acids long. V lost 4 bases, J lost 0 bases, and 5 bases lay in between. The CDR3 DNA sequence: TGCGCCAGCAGCCGAGATAGCAATCAGCCCCAGCATTTT. Its protein product is CASSRDSNQPQHF.

The chain joins TRBV5-4 to TRBJ2-2; 9 positions match TRBD2. The germline V gene has CDR1 SGHNT and CDR2 YYREEE (reference sequence). Trimming cost V 4 bases and J 7 bases; bases outside gene matches: 11. CDR3 length: 16 amino acids. The chain's CDR3 is CASSARIAGVDGELFF. The CDR3 DNA follows: TGTGCCAGCAGCGCCCGGATAGCGGGAGTGGACGGGGAGCTGTTTTTT.

The chain uses TRBV29-1 and TRBJ2-7, with 10 bases identical to TRBD2. V dropped 6 bases and J dropped 3; count of bases not matched to a gene: 8. The CDR3 is made up of 14 amino acids. Germline CDR1 and CDR2: SQVTM and ANQGSEA. The CDR3 loop is CSVGGLAGDYEQYF. CDR3 DNA sequence: TGCAGCGTGGGGGGGCTAGCGGGGGACTACGAGCAGTACTTC.